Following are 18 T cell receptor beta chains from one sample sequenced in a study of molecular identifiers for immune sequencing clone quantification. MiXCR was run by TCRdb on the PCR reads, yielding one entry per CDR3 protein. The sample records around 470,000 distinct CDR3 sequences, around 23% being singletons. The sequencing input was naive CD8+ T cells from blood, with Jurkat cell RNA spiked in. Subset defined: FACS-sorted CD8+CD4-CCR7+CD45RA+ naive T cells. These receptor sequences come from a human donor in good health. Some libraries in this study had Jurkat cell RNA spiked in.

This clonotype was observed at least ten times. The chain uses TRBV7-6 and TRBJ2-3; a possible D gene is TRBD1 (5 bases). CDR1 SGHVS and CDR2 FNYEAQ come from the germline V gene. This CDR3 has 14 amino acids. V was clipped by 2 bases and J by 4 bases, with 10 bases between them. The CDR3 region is CASSLFWGADTQYF. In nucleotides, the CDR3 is TGTGCCAGCAGCTTATTCTGGGGCGCAGATACGCAGTATTTT.

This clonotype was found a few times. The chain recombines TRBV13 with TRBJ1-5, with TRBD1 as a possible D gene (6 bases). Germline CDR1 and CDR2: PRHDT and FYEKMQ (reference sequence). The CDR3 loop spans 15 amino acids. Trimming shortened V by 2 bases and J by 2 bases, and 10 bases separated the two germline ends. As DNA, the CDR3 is TGTGCCAGCAGCTTACAGGGGACGGGCAATCAGCCCCAGCATTTT. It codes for CASSLQGTGNQPQHF.

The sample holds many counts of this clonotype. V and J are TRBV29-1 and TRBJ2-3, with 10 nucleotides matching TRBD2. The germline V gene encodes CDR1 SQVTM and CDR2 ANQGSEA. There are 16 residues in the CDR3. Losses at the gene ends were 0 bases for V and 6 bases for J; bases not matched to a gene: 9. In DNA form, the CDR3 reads TGCAGCGTTGAAGACTTAGCGGGAGGCCCCGGGGATACGCAGTATTTT. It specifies CSVEDLAGGPGDTQYF.

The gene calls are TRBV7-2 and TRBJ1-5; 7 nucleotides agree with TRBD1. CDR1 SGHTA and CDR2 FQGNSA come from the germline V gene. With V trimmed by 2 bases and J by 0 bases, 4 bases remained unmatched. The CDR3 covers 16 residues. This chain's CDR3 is CASSLLRGPSNQPQHF. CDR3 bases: TGTGCCAGCAGCTTACTAAGGGGGCCTAGCAATCAGCCCCAGCATTTT.

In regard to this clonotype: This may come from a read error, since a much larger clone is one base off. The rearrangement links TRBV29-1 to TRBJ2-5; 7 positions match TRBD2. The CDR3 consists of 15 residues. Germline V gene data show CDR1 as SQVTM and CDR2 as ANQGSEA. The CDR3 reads CGAPPGLADQETQYF. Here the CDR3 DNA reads TGCGGCGCTCCTCCGGGTCTAGCGGACCAAGAGACCCAGTACTTC. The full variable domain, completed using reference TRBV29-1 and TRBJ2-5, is SAVISQKPSRDICQRGTSLTIQCQVDSQVTMMFWYRQQPGQSLTLIATANQGSEATYESGFVIDKFPISRPNLTFSTLTVSNMSPEDSSIYLCGAPPGLADQETQYFGPGTRLLVL.

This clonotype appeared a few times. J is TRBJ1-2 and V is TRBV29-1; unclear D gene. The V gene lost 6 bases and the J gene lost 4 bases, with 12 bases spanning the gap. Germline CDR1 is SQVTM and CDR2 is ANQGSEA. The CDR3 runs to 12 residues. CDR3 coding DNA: TGCAGCGTGCTTGTCGGTTCCTATGGCTACACCTTC. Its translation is CSVLVGSYGYTF. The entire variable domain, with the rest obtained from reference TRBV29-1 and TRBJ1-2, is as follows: SAVISQKPSRDICQRGTSLTIQCQVDSQVTMMFWYRQQPGQSLTLIATANQGSEATYESGFVIDKFPISRPNLTFSTLTVSNMSPEDSSIYLCSVLVGSYGYTFGSGTRLTVV.

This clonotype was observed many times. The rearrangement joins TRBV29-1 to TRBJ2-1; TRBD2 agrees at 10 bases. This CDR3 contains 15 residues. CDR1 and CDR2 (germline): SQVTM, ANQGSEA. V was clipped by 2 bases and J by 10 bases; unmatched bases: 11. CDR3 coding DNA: TGCAGCGTTGAACTGCTAGCGGGGGTGTCTTGGGAGCAGTTCTTC. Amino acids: CSVELLAGVSWEQFF.

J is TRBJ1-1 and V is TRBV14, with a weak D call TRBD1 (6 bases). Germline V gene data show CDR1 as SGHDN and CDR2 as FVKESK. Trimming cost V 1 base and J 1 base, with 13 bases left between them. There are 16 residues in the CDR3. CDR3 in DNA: TGTGCCAGCAGCCAAGCAACAGGGCAGGGGAACACTGAAGCTTTCTTT. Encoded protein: CASSQATGQGNTEAFF. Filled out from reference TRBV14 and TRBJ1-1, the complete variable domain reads EAGVTQFPSHSVIEKGQTVTLRCDPISGHDNLYWYRRVMGKEIKFLLHFVKESKQDESGMPNNRFLAERTGGTYSTLKVQPAELEDSGVYFCASSQATGQGNTEAFFGQGTRLTVV.

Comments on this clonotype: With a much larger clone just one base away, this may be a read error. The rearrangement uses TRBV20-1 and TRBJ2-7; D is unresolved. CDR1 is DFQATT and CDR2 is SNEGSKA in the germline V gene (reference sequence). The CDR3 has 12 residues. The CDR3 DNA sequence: TGCAGTGCTAGAGATTTGGGGTTAGAGCAGAACTTC. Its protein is CSARDLGLEQNF.

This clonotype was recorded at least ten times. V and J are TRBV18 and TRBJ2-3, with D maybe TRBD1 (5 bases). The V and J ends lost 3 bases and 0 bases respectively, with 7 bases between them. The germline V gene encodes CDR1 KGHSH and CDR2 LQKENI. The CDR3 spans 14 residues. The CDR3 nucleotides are TGTGCCAGCTCACCGCAGGGAAGCACAGATACGCAGTATTTT. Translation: CASSPQGSTDTQYF. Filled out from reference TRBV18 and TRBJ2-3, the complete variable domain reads NAGVMQNPRHLVRRRGQEARLRCSPMKGHSHVYWYRQLPEEGLKFMVYLQKENIIDESGMPKERFSAEFPKEGPSILRIQQVVRGDSAAYFCASSPQGSTDTQYFGPGTRLTVL.

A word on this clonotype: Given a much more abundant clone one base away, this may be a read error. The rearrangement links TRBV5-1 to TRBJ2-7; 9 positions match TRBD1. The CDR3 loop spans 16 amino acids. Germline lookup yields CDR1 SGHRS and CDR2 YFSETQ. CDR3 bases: TGCGCCAGCAACTTGGGTCCCGGGACAGGGATCCTCGAGCAGTACTTC. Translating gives CASNLGPGTGILEQYF.

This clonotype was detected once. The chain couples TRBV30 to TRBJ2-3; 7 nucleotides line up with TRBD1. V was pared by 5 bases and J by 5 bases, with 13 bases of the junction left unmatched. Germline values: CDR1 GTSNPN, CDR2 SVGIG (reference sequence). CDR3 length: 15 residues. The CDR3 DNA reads TGTGCCTGGGCTGGACAGGTCGGTTTTCGAGATACGCAGTATTTT. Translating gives CAWAGQVGFRDTQYF.

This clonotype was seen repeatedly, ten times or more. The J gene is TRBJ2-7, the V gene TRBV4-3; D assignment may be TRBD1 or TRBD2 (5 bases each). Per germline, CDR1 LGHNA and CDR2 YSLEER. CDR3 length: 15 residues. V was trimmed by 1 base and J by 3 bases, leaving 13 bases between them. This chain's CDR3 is CASSQGRQGVYEQYF. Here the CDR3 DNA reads TGCGCCAGCAGCCAAGGTCGGCAGGGAGTCTACGAGCAGTACTTC.

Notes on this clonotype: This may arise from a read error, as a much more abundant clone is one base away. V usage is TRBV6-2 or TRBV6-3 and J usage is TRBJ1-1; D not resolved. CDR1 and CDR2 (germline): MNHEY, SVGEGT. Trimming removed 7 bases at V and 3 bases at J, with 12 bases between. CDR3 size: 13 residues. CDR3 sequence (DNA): TGTGCCAGCACCTATGTACTGGACACTGAAGCTTTCTTT. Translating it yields CASTYVLDTEAFF.

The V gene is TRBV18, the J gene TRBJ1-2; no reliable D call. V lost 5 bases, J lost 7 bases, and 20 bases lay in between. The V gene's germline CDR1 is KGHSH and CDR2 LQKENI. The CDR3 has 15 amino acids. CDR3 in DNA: TGTGCCAGCTCAACTGAGGACTTTTACCCTAGTGGCTACACCTTC. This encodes CASSTEDFYPSGYTF.

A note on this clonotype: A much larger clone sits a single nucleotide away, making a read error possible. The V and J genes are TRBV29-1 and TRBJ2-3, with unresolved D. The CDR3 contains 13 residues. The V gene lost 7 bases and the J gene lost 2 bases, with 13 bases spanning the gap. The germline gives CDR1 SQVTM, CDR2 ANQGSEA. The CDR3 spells CSERLSNTDTQYF. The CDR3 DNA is TGCAGCGAGAGACTTAGTAACACAGATACGCAGTATTTT.

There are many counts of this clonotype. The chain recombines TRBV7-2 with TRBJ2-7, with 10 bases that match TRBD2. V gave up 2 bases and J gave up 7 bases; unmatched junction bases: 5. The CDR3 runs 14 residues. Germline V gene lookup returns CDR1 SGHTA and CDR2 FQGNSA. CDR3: CASSLSGGAREQYF. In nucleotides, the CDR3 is TGTGCCAGCAGCTTAAGCGGGGGGGCACGAGAGCAGTACTTC.

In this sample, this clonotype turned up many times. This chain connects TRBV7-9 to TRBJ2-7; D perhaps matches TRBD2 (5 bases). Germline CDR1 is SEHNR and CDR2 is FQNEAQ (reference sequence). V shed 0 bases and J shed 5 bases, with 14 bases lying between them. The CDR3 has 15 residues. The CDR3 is CASSLAIASSDEQYF. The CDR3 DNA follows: TGTGCCAGCAGCTTAGCGATAGCGAGTTCCGACGAGCAGTACTTC.